A single sample gave rise to the 18 T cell receptor beta chains below, sequenced in a study of cytotoxic CD8 clonotypes in ibrutinib-treated CLL. Sequencing was performed with immunoSEQ multiplex PCR; in TCRdb, only in-frame clones are kept and a portion is missing. The sample has about 300,000 clones; 70% to 80% are singletons. The specimen was PBMCs, collected at disease progression, from a patient treated with ibrutinib. The receptor source for this set is a human donor with chronic lymphocytic leukemia.

This clone was detected a few times. The chain couples TRBV4-3 to TRBJ2-2; 14 nucleotides line up with TRBD2. V dropped 0 bases and J dropped 6; count of bases not matched to a gene: 3. The CDR3 is 17 amino acids. Germline CDR1 is LGHNA and CDR2 is YSLEER. Here the CDR3 reads CASSQEGLAGDAGELFF. DNA for the CDR3: TGCGCCAGCAGCCAAGAGGGACTAGCGGGAGATGCCGGGGAGCTGTTTTTT.

The rearrangement links TRBV11-3 to TRBJ2-2, with D possibly matching TRBD2 (5 bases). Germline V gene lookup returns CDR1 SGHNT and CDR2 YENEEA. This CDR3 has 14 residues. V dropped 6 bases and J dropped 5 bases, with 13 bases sitting between them. The CDR3 DNA sequence: TGTGCCAGCAGTCCGGGGTTGGCGACCGGGGAGCTGTTTTTT. It specifies CASSPGLATGELFF.

This clone was detected only a few times. The rearrangement uses TRBV29-1 and TRBJ1-2; D may be TRBD1 (6 bases). The CDR3 sequence is 13 residues long. The V end lost 7 bases, the J end lost 2 bases, and 14 bases lay between the germline ends. Germline V gene data show CDR1 as SQVTM and CDR2 as ANQGSEA. In DNA form, the CDR3 reads TGCAGCGCATACCGGACAGCCAACTATGGCTACACCTTC. It specifies CSAYRTANYGYTF. Variable domain in full (rest from reference TRBV29-1 and TRBJ1-2): SAVISQKPSRDICQRGTSLTIQCQVDSQVTMMFWYRQQPGQSLTLIATANQGSEATYESGFVIDKFPISRPNLTFSTLTVSNMSPEDSSIYLCSAYRTANYGYTFGSGTRLTVV.

The rearrangement uses TRBV5-8 and TRBJ2-3; no reliable D call. V lost 2 bases to trimming and J lost 4 bases, with 14 bases between them. The germline CDR1 and CDR2 sequences are SGHTS and YDEGEE. The CDR3 loop spans 15 amino acids. Written as DNA, the CDR3 is TGTGCCAGCAGCTTAATAAGGGTTCTTGCAGATACGCAGTATTTT. It is translated as CASSLIRVLADTQYF. Full variable domain (rest looked up from reference TRBV5-8 and TRBJ2-3): EAGVTQSPTHLIKTRGQQATLRCSPISGHTSVYWYQQALGLGLQFLLWYDEGEERNRGNFPPRFSGRQFPNYSSELNVNALELEDSALYLCASSLIRVLADTQYFGPGTRLTVL.

CDR3 sequence: CASSMGRTGSFKNEKLFF. As DNA, the CDR3 is TGTGCCAGTAGTATGGGAAGGACAGGGAGTTTCAAGAATGAAAAACTGTTTTTT. J is TRBJ1-4 and V is TRBV19; 8 bases are a match to TRBD1. The CDR3 runs to 18 residues. Germline V gene sequence: CDR1 LNHDA, CDR2 SQIVND (reference sequence). After removal of 3 bases from V and 5 bases from J, the junction contained 14 bases not matched to a gene.

V is TRBV11-3 and J is TRBJ2-5; no clear D gene. The CDR3 length is 12 residues. Germline V gene sequence: CDR1 SGHNT, CDR2 YENEEA. Deletions cut 6 bases from V and 1 base from J, with 6 bases between. The CDR3: CASSGVQETQYF. CDR3 bases: TGTGCCAGCAGTGGAGTCCAAGAGACCCAGTACTTC.

J is TRBJ2-7 and V is TRBV29-1; 15 positions agree with TRBD2. With 7 bases clipped from V and 5 bases from J, the junction kept 3 bases outside the gene matches. This CDR3 is built from 13 residues. Looked up from germline, CDR1 is SQVTM and CDR2 is ANQGSEA. The CDR3: CSAGLAGGHEQYF. CDR3 coding DNA: TGCAGCGCTGGACTAGCGGGAGGGCACGAGCAGTACTTC.

The rearrangement joins TRBV9 to TRBJ2-5, with D possibly being TRBD1 or TRBD2 (5 bases each). This CDR3 spans 12 amino acids. The V end was cut by 7 bases, the J end by 4 bases, with 11 bases between. CDR1 and CDR2 (germline): SGDLS, YYNGEE. The CDR3 region has the DNA TGTGCCAGCGGCCGGGGCGGAGAGACCCAGTACTTC. Translating gives CASGRGGETQYF.

The V call is TRBV15, the J call TRBJ1-3, with D tentatively TRBD1 (5 bases). This CDR3 has 16 residues. Germline lookup yields CDR1 LNHNV and CDR2 YYDKDF (reference sequence). V lost 2 bases and J 0 bases, leaving 11 bases between the germline ends. CDR3 sequence (DNA): TGTGCCACCAGCAGATCTCGACAGAGCTCTGGAAACACCATATATTTT. Encoded protein: CATSRSRQSSGNTIYF.

This chain links TRBV5-6 with TRBJ2-3; 10 bases agree with TRBD2. In germline, CDR1 is SGHDT, CDR2 YYEEEE. The V and J ends lost 0 bases and 4 bases, in that order; junction bases with no gene match: 5. The CDR3 consists of 16 residues. CDR3: CASSLDKGLASDTQYF. The CDR3 bases are TGTGCCAGCAGCTTGGATAAGGGACTAGCGTCAGATACGCAGTATTTT.

The CDR3 DNA sequence: TGTGCCAGCAGCGGCAGACTAGCGGGGGGACGATACAATGAGCAGTTCTTC. It encodes CASSGRLAGGRYNEQFF. The V and J genes are TRBV9 and TRBJ2-1; 13 positions agree with TRBD2. This CDR3 has 17 residues. Germline assignment: CDR1 SGDLS and CDR2 YYNGEE. V dropped 3 bases and J dropped 4; count of bases not matched to a gene: 7. The full variable domain, with the rest looked up from reference TRBV9 and TRBJ2-1, is DSGVTQTPKHLITATGQRVTLRCSPRSGDLSVYWYQQSLDQGLQFLIQYYNGEERAKGNILERFSAQQFPDLHSELNLSSLELGDSALYFCASSGRLAGGRYNEQFFGPGTRLTVL.

The J gene is TRBJ1-4, the V gene TRBV5-1, with 9 bases aligning to TRBD1. The CDR3 runs to 15 residues. V trimming: 3 bases; J trimming: 6 bases; junction bases outside the gene matches: 6. CDR1 SGHRS and CDR2 YFSETQ come from the germline V gene. In DNA form, the CDR3 reads TGCGCCAGCAGCTCCGGGACAGGGTTCGATGAAAAACTGTTTTTT. Translation: CASSSGTGFDEKLFF.

This chain uses TRBV4-2 with TRBJ1-2; tentatively, D is TRBD1 (6 bases). V lost 5 bases and J 5 bases, leaving 21 bases between the germline ends. The CDR3 has 16 residues. Germline loops: CDR1 LGHNA, CDR2 YNFKEQ. Here the CDR3 DNA reads TGTGCCAGCAGCTTGGTACTTAGGGGGTTTAGGTATGGCTACACCTTC. Its protein is CASSLVLRGFRYGYTF.

The chain recombines TRBV5-1 with TRBJ2-7, with 8 nucleotides matching TRBD1. With 6 bases clipped from V and 6 bases from J, the junction kept 20 bases outside the gene matches. CDR1 and CDR2 (germline): SGHRS, YFSETQ. The CDR3 totals 17 residues. This chain's CDR3 is CASTLTGTGLRVGEQYF. The CDR3 DNA follows: TGCGCCAGCACCCTTACCGGGACAGGTTTGCGGGTAGGCGAGCAGTACTTC.

The chain employs TRBV5-1 and TRBJ2-1; 9 bases line up with TRBD1. Germline V gene sequence: CDR1 SGHRS, CDR2 YFSETQ. The V and J ends lost 0 bases and 9 bases, in that order; junction bases with no gene match: 7. This CDR3 has 15 residues. The CDR3 sequence: CASSLDRGRRVEQFF. Here the CDR3 DNA reads TGCGCCAGCAGCTTGGACAGGGGGCGCCGGGTTGAGCAGTTCTTC.

The chain combines TRBV28 with TRBJ2-1, with a possible D match to TRBD2 (7 bases). Per the germline V gene, CDR1 is MDHEN and CDR2 is SYDVKM. The germline V and J ends were trimmed by 6 bases and 6 bases, with 21 bases remaining between them. The CDR3 covers 16 residues. The CDR3 region is CASSSLRAGALNEQFF. The CDR3 coding sequence is TGTGCCAGCAGCTCCCTAAGGGCGGGGGCCCTCAATGAGCAGTTCTTC.

The chain carries TRBV5-1 and TRBJ2-5, with D possibly matching TRBD1 (6 bases). V was clipped by 4 bases and J by 3 bases, with 10 bases between them. Per the germline V gene, CDR1 is SGHRS and CDR2 is YFSETQ. CDR3 length equals 13 residues. The CDR3 loop is CASSPGTKETQYF. As DNA, the CDR3 is TGCGCCAGCAGCCCCGGGACAAAAGAGACCCAGTACTTC.

This clone was detected once. The rearrangement joins TRBV28 to TRBJ2-4; D call uncertain. Germline V gene data show CDR1 as MDHEN and CDR2 as SYDVKM. The V gene lost 3 bases and the J gene lost 0 bases, with 21 bases spanning the gap. The CDR3 contains 19 residues. CDR3 sequence (DNA): TGTGCCAGCAGTTTTTCTGCAGGTTCTCTGAATCTAGCCAAAAACATTCAGTACTTC. Translating gives CASSFSAGSLNLAKNIQYF.